This T cell receptor beta chain comes out of a study of graft-versus-host responses after intestinal transplantation. Study conclusions and caveats: Some GvH clones appeared in ileal mucosa or blood before recipient bone marrow.

The CDR3 consists of 17 residues. V was clipped by 7 bases and J by 4 bases; unmatched bases: 15. The assay was immunoSEQ multiplex PCR, and TCRdb's table has in-frame clones only and misses some. In the table there are roughly 51,000 clones, around 92% of which are singletons. With respect to this clone: The antigen remains unidentified.

The V call is TRBV23-1, the J call TRBJ2-3, with 9 bases lining up with TRBD2. TRBV23-1 is an ORF, with its function uncertain. The specimen comprised unstimulated CD4+ T cells sorted from spleen or lymph node cells, sampled before transplant. This TCR derives from a human donor who was the organ donor for an intestinal transplant. As DNA, the CDR3 is TGCGCCAGCACCCCCGGGGCCGGGACTAGCCAGGCAGATACGCAGTATTTT. Protein: CASTPGAGTSQADTQYF.